These T cell receptor beta chains were read from a single sample in a study of beta chain features in type 1 diabetes. Only in-frame clones appear in the TCRdb table, and some are missing; sequencing was by immunoSEQ multiplex PCR. The data contain approximately 120,000 clones, about 40% of them singletons. The sequencing sample was made of stem cell memory CD4+ T cells from blood. Source of these receptors: a woman aged 18 to 35 in good health. The CDR3 runs from the conserved cysteine through the conserved F or W. Fields, in order: V gene, J gene, CDR3 protein.

>TRBV7-8|TRBJ1-1
CASSFNQNTEAFF
>TRBV29-1|TRBJ2-5
CSVLAAVLPGGTQYF
>TRBV30|TRBJ1-2
CAWSVRQGGYTF
>TRBV7-9|TRBJ1-3
CASTPRGTSSGNTIYF
>TRBV7-3|TRBJ2-1
CASSLPPGTSGGPYNEQFF
>TRBV15|TRBJ2-6
CATSRSLGLSGANVLTF
>TRBV4-1|TRBJ1-5
CASSNLAAGRTQPQHF
>TRBV5-6|TRBJ2-4
CASSAALAKNIQYF
>TRBV6-1|TRBJ1-4
CASSEFILFF
>TRBV21-1|TRBJ2-7
CASSSDRDHSYEQYF
>TRBV5-4|TRBJ2-2
CASSFGLASNTGELFF
>TRBV4-2|TRBJ2-7
CASSLLAGGYEQYF
>TRBV4-1|TRBJ2-1
CASSQPLAGLDNEQFF
>TRBV28|TRBJ2-3
CASREAGAGDTQYF
>TRBV5-6|TRBJ2-5
CASSLVQLAGARETQYF
>TRBV10-3|TRBJ2-3
CAISESTVSTDTQYF
>TRBV2|TRBJ2-1
CASILAPSYNEQFF
>TRBV27|TRBJ2-3
CASSLAASTDTQYF
>TRBV5-1|TRBJ2-1
CASSPGTGVGYEQFF
>TRBV6-6|TRBJ2-1
CASRRTSGRAHNEQFF
>TRBV4-1|TRBJ1-1
CASSSRIPPGHPEAFF
>TRBV4-3|TRBJ2-1
CASSQGAGGEQFF
>TRBV5-1|TRBJ1-1
CASSPQGANTEAFF
>TRBV5-1|TRBJ2-3
CASSPRDRDTQYF
>TRBV25-1|TRBJ1-1
CASRRGHSEAFF
>TRBV28|TRBJ2-5
CASSLSPGLQYF
>TRBV5-1|TRBJ1-5
CASSLTGQPQHF
>TRBV28|TRBJ1-1
CASSFGGRYTEAFF
>TRBV7-9|TRBJ2-1
CASSLARIRREQFF
>TRBV7-9|TRBJ2-7
CASSPSGGRPYEQYF
>TRBV29-1|TRBJ1-1
CSVIPGQKNTEAFF
>TRBV19|TRBJ2-5
CASQPGTDTETQYF
>TRBV27|TRBJ2-3
CASSPRLAGATDTQYF
>TRBV7-9|TRBJ1-5
CASSRQNNQPQHF
>TRBV6-1|TRBJ2-1
CASSQLAGGLNEQFF
>TRBV5-1|TRBJ2-5
CASSLGQGAFQETQYF
>TRBV6-1|TRBJ1-5
CASRIALDRSQPQHF
>TRBV7-6|TRBJ1-4
CASSLRPQGNEKLFF
>TRBV11-2|TRBJ2-7
CASGLLSGTGGFHEQYF
>TRBV9|TRBJ2-7
CASSARTSGNDEQYF